This T cell receptor beta chain was recovered during a study of vaccination and CD4 T cells after COVID-19. As to treatment: approximately 10-day PBMC culture with coronavirus spike peptide pools or control peptides (ViraFEST assay). There are 18 residues in the CDR3. Sequencing of the DNA from cultured CD4+ T cells was carried out with the Oncomine TCR Beta short-read assay. Using its own MiXCR run on the PCR reads, TCRdb lists one record per CDR3 protein. This repertoire shows about 15,000 distinct CDR3 sequences, around a fifth found once; its top ten account for 12%. Remarks on this clonotype: Its antigen remains unidentified.

The V and J genes are TRBV12-2 and TRBJ2-5; the DNA was not compared with TRBD2, the D call given in the table. TRBV12-2 is recorded as a pseudogene. This TCR was sampled from a human donor who received a COVID-19 vaccine. The sequences come from CD4+ T cells from blood, cultured in vitro, collected before SARS-CoV-2 vaccination. The CDR3 DNA reads as TGTGCAAGTCGCCTGTTGGGTGAGCGGGGGGCCGTTGGGGAGACCCAGTACTTC. The encoded protein is CASRLLGERGAVGETQYF.